These 31 T cell receptor beta chains came from one sample sequenced in a study of cytomegalovirus exposure and HLA in healthy donors (dated 2017 in TCRdb). The method was the immunoSEQ multiplex PCR assay. For the multiplex PCR, a mixture combining 60 forward primers for TCR Vbeta segments and 13 reverse primers for TCR Jbeta segments was used. TCRdb carries this immuneACCESS record with in-frame sequences only. Its versions omit some clonotypes, under half of them owing to an unresolved V gene in the studies checked, with the rest unexplained. The table for this sample lists around 130,000 clones; roughly 87% of them were counted only once. The ten largest clonotypes hold approximately 1.5% of the sample. What was sequenced was PBMCs. These receptors were obtained from a woman younger than 30 in good health and CMV-seronegative.

The CDR3 bases are TGTGCCAGCAGCCCTCGGGACAGGGTAATTCAGAGGGACACCATATATTTT. Translating gives CASSPRDRVIQRDTIYF. The chain is built from TRBV4-2 and TRBJ1-3; 9 nucleotides align to TRBD1. The CDR3 extends over 17 amino acids. Looked up from germline, CDR1 is LGHNA and CDR2 is YNFKEQ. Trimming cost V 4 bases and J 8 bases; bases outside gene matches: 15.

The V gene is TRBV5-5, the J gene TRBJ2-2, with TRBD2 matching over 9 bases. This CDR3 has 18 residues. Per germline, CDR1 SGHKS and CDR2 YYEKEE (reference sequence). J gave up 0 bases and V 3 bases, and 9 bases lay outside the gene matches. CDR3 sequence reads: CASSWGLAGRANTGELFF. The CDR3 coding sequence is TGTGCCAGCAGCTGGGGGCTAGCGGGAAGAGCGAACACCGGGGAGCTGTTTTTT.

The chain joins TRBV6-5 to TRBJ1-3, with TRBD1 matching over 8 bases. Germline CDR1 and CDR2: MNHEY and SVGAGI. V dropped 6 bases and J dropped 2; count of bases not matched to a gene: 6. The CDR3 totals 15 residues. CDR3 region: CASSWTGRPGNTIYF. The CDR3, as DNA: TGTGCCAGCAGCTGGACAGGGCGGCCTGGAAACACCATATATTTT.

V is TRBV2 and J is TRBJ1-2; 7 bases are a match to TRBD1. J gave up 8 bases and V 9 bases, and 6 bases lay outside the gene matches. Germline CDR1 reads SNHLY; CDR2 reads FYNNEI. The CDR3 covers 11 residues. CDR3: CASLQGIGYTF. DNA for the CDR3: TGTGCCAGTCTACAGGGGATCGGCTACACCTTC. The full variable domain, its missing parts supplied by reference TRBV2 and TRBJ1-2, is EPEVTQTPSHQVTQMGQEVILRCVPISNHLYFYWYRQILGQKVEFLVSFYNNEISEKSEIFDDQFSVERPDGSNFTLKIRSTKLEDSAMYFCASLQGIGYTFGSGTRLTVV.

This chain links TRBV6-1 with TRBJ1-5; D not certain. The V gene lost 2 bases and the J gene lost 3 bases, with 8 bases spanning the gap. Germline loops: CDR1 MNHNS, CDR2 SASEGT. The CDR3 runs to 14 residues. CDR3 coding DNA: TGTGCCAGCAGTGAAACACAGCTCAATCAGCCCCAGCATTTT. As protein: CASSETQLNQPQHF.

The gene calls are TRBV19 and TRBJ1-2; unclear D gene. Germline values: CDR1 LNHDA, CDR2 SQIVND (reference sequence). The CDR3 has 15 amino acids. The V and J ends lost 7 bases and 1 base respectively, with 16 bases between them. The CDR3 sequence: CASKEGNGLNYGYTF. DNA of the CDR3: TGTGCCAGTAAGGAGGGAAACGGGCTTAACTATGGCTACACCTTC.

This chain links TRBV4-1 with TRBJ2-5; D may be TRBD2 (6 bases). Germline V gene sequence: CDR1 MGHRA, CDR2 YSYEKL. V was trimmed by 1 base and J by 5 bases, leaving 11 bases between them. The CDR3 is 14 residues long. CDR3 sequence: CASSQVQGGETQYF. CDR3 bases: TGCGCCAGCAGCCAAGTGCAGGGAGGCGAGACCCAGTACTTC.

The chain uses TRBV18 and TRBJ2-7, with D tentatively TRBD2 (6 bases). V was pared by 2 bases and J by 3 bases, with 14 bases between. Looked up from germline, CDR1 is KGHSH and CDR2 is LQKENI. The CDR3 totals 15 residues. CDR3 sequence reads: CASSPRVSGDYEQYF. CDR3 nucleotides: TGTGCCAGCTCACCAAGGGTTAGCGGAGACTACGAGCAGTACTTC. Looking up the rest from reference TRBV18 and TRBJ2-7 gives the full variable domain: NAGVMQNPRHLVRRRGQEARLRCSPMKGHSHVYWYRQLPEEGLKFMVYLQKENIIDESGMPKERFSAEFPKEGPSILRIQQVVRGDSAAYFCASSPRVSGDYEQYFGPGTRLTVT.

The chain combines TRBV29-1 with TRBJ2-5; 9 bases agree with TRBD2. V was pared by 2 bases and J by 5 bases, with 15 bases of the junction left unmatched. CDR3 size: 17 residues. Germline CDR1 SQVTM, CDR2 ANQGSEA. The CDR3: CSVEWGGGVGKKETQYF. DNA for the CDR3: TGCAGCGTTGAATGGGGCGGGGGGGTTGGGAAGAAGGAGACCCAGTACTTC.

This chain links TRBV4-3 with TRBJ2-7; a weak D match, TRBD2 (5 bases). Trimming shortened V by 4 bases and J by 2 bases, and 12 bases separated the two germline ends. The CDR3 covers 14 residues. Per the germline V gene, CDR1 is LGHNA and CDR2 is YSLEER. As DNA, the CDR3 is TGCGCCAGCAGCCCCGGACGGGGAACCTACGAGCAGTACTTC. Translation: CASSPGRGTYEQYF.

V gene TRBV10-3 combines with J gene TRBJ2-1; 8 nucleotides line up with TRBD2. CDR3 size: 13 residues. Trimming cost V 7 bases and J 6 bases; bases outside gene matches: 5. Germline values: CDR1 ENHRY, CDR2 SYGVKD. For the CDR3, the DNA is TGTGCCATCAACGGGAGGGTGGGCAATGAGCAGTTCTTC. Encoded protein: CAINGRVGNEQFF.

The CDR3 loop is CASSPFGTGSNQPQHF. For the CDR3, the DNA is TGTGCCAGCAGCCCGTTCGGGACAGGCAGCAATCAGCCCCAGCATTTT. The chain joins TRBV5-8 to TRBJ1-5, with 8 positions matching TRBD1. Germline assignment: CDR1 SGHTS and CDR2 YDEGEE. The CDR3 spans 16 residues. V shed 4 bases and J 1 base; nucleotides not matched to a gene: 7.

This clone was seen a few times. The gene calls are TRBV5-4 and TRBJ1-4; 7 bases align to TRBD1. After removal of 3 bases from V and 8 bases from J, the junction contained 4 bases not matched to a gene. The CDR3 has 13 amino acids. Germline CDR1 and CDR2: SGHNT and YYREEE (reference sequence). The CDR3 here is CASSSDRDEKLFF. CDR3 nucleotide sequence: TGTGCCAGCAGCTCCGACAGGGACGAAAAACTGTTTTTT.

The gene calls are TRBV10-3 and TRBJ1-1, with 8 bases lining up with TRBD1. This CDR3 contains 14 residues. Germline V gene sequence: CDR1 ENHRY, CDR2 SYGVKD. The V and J ends lost 4 bases and 6 bases, in that order; junction bases with no gene match: 7. The CDR3 DNA is TGTGCCATCAGTGGCGGACAGGGACGTCCTGAAGCTTTCTTT. Residues: CAISGGQGRPEAFF.

The J gene is TRBJ2-1, the V gene TRBV7-2, with TRBD1 identical over 7 bases. CDR3 size: 15 residues. V lost 5 bases and J lost 2; bases outside the gene matches: 6. Per the germline V gene, CDR1 is SGHTA and CDR2 is FQGNSA. This CDR3 reads CASSKRDSPYNEQFF. The CDR3 bases are TGTGCCAGCAGCAAACGGGACAGTCCCTACAATGAGCAGTTCTTC.

The chain joins TRBV27 to TRBJ2-7, with 9 bases identical to TRBD2. Trimming cost V 4 bases and J 3 bases; bases outside gene matches: 7. The CDR3 is 15 amino acids. Germline-derived CDR1 and CDR2 are MNHEY and SMNVEV (reference sequence). CDR3 amino acids: CASSWSLAGDYEQYF. The DNA for the CDR3 is TGTGCCAGCAGTTGGAGTTTAGCGGGAGACTACGAGCAGTACTTC.

This chain connects TRBV5-1 to TRBJ2-1; D gene unclear. The CDR3 length is 15 residues. The V end was cut by 2 bases, the J end by 4 bases, with 13 bases between. Germline V gene sequence: CDR1 SGHRS, CDR2 YFSETQ. The CDR3 DNA sequence: TGCGCCAGCAGCTTAAGAGCGAGAAATTACAATGAGCAGTTCTTC. Translated, it gives CASSLRARNYNEQFF.

J is TRBJ2-5 and V is TRBV5-4; D is unresolved. The CDR3 is 12 amino acids. The germline V and J ends were trimmed by 1 base and 4 bases, with 5 bases remaining between them. Looked up from germline, CDR1 is SGHNT and CDR2 is YYREEE (reference sequence). CDR3 loop: CASSLPGETQYF. The CDR3 DNA reads TGTGCCAGCAGCTTGCCCGGAGAGACCCAGTACTTC.

The CDR3 region has the DNA TGTGCCAGCAGCTTCGAACTGGACAGGGTCAGAAACTATGGCTACACCTTC. Translated: CASSFELDRVRNYGYTF. This chain uses TRBV5-8 with TRBJ1-2; TRBD1 aligns across 8 bases. The CDR3 runs to 17 residues. CDR1 SGHTS and CDR2 YDEGEE come from the germline V gene. The V and J ends lost 2 bases and 2 bases, in that order; junction bases with no gene match: 11.

The chain employs TRBV5-6 and TRBJ1-2, with D possibly matching TRBD1 (6 bases). Germline lookup yields CDR1 SGHDT and CDR2 YYEEEE. The V end was cut by 0 bases, the J end by 7 bases, with 16 bases between. CDR3 size: 15 residues. The CDR3 DNA sequence: TGTGCCAGCAGCTTGGGGGGGGGCGCGAAGACTGGCTACACCTTC. This codes for CASSLGGGAKTGYTF.

The chain uses TRBV19 and TRBJ2-2; D may be TRBD1 (6 bases). Germline V CDR1 and CDR2: LNHDA, SQIVND (reference sequence). V lost 8 bases to trimming and J lost 8 bases, with 18 bases between them. The CDR3 spans 14 residues. CDR3 DNA sequence: TGTGCCAGTTTAGGACGGGACACTAGGGGGGAGCTGTTTTTT. Translation gives CASLGRDTRGELFF. Full variable domain (outside the CDR3, taken from reference TRBV19 and TRBJ2-2): DGGITQSPKYLFRKEGQNVTLSCEQNLNHDAMYWYRQDPGQGLRLIYYSQIVNDFQKGDIAEGYSVSREKKESFPLTVTSAQKNPTAFYLCASLGRDTRGELFFGEGSRLTVL.

This rearrangement joins TRBV19 to TRBJ2-7, with 8 bases fitting TRBD1. Trimming took 5 bases from V and 2 from J; bases not matched to a gene: 11. The CDR3 is 16 amino acids. The germline V gene encodes CDR1 LNHDA and CDR2 SQIVND (reference sequence). In nucleotides, the CDR3 is TGTGCCAGTAGTCCCACCGCGGCAGGGGGCACCTACGAGCAGTACTTC. It translates to CASSPTAAGGTYEQYF.

This chain uses TRBV20-1 with TRBJ1-1; D unresolved. Looked up from germline, CDR1 is DFQATT and CDR2 is SNEGSKA (reference sequence). This CDR3 has 11 amino acids. With 3 bases removed from V and 5 bases from J, the gap between germline ends came to 7 bases. CDR3 DNA sequence: TGCAGTGCTAGCGCTGCGACTGAAGCTTTCTTT. Translating it yields CSASAATEAFF.

The chain uses TRBV4-2 and TRBJ2-7; 10 bases map to TRBD2. CDR1 and CDR2 from the germline V gene are LGHNA and YNFKEQ. The CDR3 totals 16 residues. The J segment lost 2 bases and the V segment lost 1 base, leaving 5 bases of the junction unmatched. Written as DNA, the CDR3 is TGTGCCAGCAGCCAAGTTCCTAGCGGGGGCCCCTACGAGCAGTACTTC. Amino acids: CASSQVPSGGPYEQYF.

V is TRBV2 and J is TRBJ1-1; D is unresolved. The length of the CDR3 is 15 residues. The ends were cut back, 8 bases at V and 1 base at J, with 17 bases in the middle. Per the germline V gene, CDR1 is SNHLY and CDR2 is FYNNEI. This chain's CDR3 is CASQWRLNTNTEAFF. The CDR3 nucleotides are TGTGCCAGCCAATGGCGACTAAACACGAACACTGAAGCTTTCTTT.

The CDR3 DNA is TGCGCCAGCAGAGGCAGGGGGGTTGGGAACACTGAAGCTTTCTTT. Translation gives CASRGRGVGNTEAFF. The V and J genes are TRBV5-1 and TRBJ1-1; TRBD1 matches 7 bases. This CDR3 has 15 amino acids. The germline gives CDR1 SGHRS, CDR2 YFSETQ. The ends lost 5 bases at V and 1 base at J; junction bases unmatched: 8.

This rearrangement joins TRBV5-1 to TRBJ2-5, with 14 bases that match TRBD2. The length of the CDR3 is 18 residues. J lost 7 bases, V lost 0 bases, and 11 bases had no gene match. CDR1 SGHRS and CDR2 YFSETQ come from the germline V gene. CDR3 region: CASSLEGLAGAAVGTQYF. The CDR3 region has the DNA TGCGCCAGCAGCTTGGAGGGACTAGCGGGGGCAGCCGTAGGGACCCAGTACTTC. The full variable domain, its missing parts supplied by reference TRBV5-1 and TRBJ2-5, is KAGVTQTPRYLIKTRGQQVTLSCSPISGHRSVSWYQQTPGQGLQFLFEYFSETQRNKGNFPGRFSGRQFSNSRSEMNVSTLELGDSALYLCASSLEGLAGAAVGTQYFGPGTRLLVL.

The gene calls are TRBV7-6 and TRBJ1-5, with a possible D match to TRBD1 (5 bases). Germline V lookup: CDR1 SGHVS, CDR2 FNYEAQ. V was cut by 5 bases and J by 6 bases, with 17 bases left in between. The CDR3 covers 15 residues. In DNA form, the CDR3 reads TGTGCCAGCAGCCGACTCCCTGGGGGGGTTCAGCCCCAGCATTTT. It codes for CASSRLPGGVQPQHF.

The genes are TRBV9 and TRBJ2-2, with TRBD1 identical over 7 bases. The CDR3 consists of 16 residues. With 7 bases clipped from V and 3 bases from J, the junction kept 12 bases outside the gene matches. Germline V gene lookup returns CDR1 SGDLS and CDR2 YYNGEE. CDR3 DNA: TGTGCCAGCTCCGTAGACGAGGGGGCTTACACCGGGGAGCTGTTTTTT. It yields the protein CASSVDEGAYTGELFF.

The chain recombines TRBV7-6 with TRBJ2-7; 7 positions match TRBD2. Germline loops: CDR1 SGHVS, CDR2 FNYEAQ. The CDR3 loop spans 13 amino acids. J lost 3 bases, V lost 10 bases, and 9 bases had no gene match. The CDR3 DNA sequence: TGTGCCACTTCAGCGGGACCTAACTACGAGCAGTACTTC. Its protein is CATSAGPNYEQYF. The full variable domain, rest sourced from reference TRBV7-6 and TRBJ2-7, is GAGVSQSPRYKVTKRGQDVALRCDPISGHVSLYWYRQALGQGPEFLTYFNYEAQQDKSGLPNDRFSAERPEGSISTLTIQRTEQRDSAMYRCATSAGPNYEQYFGPGTRLTVT.

The gene calls are TRBV7-9 and TRBJ1-2; 10 positions match TRBD1. Losses at the gene ends were 0 bases for V and 4 bases for J; bases not matched to a gene: 2. The CDR3 sequence is 15 residues long. The germline V gene has CDR1 SEHNR and CDR2 FQNEAQ (reference sequence). The chain's CDR3 is CASSLAGQGFYGYTF. In DNA, the CDR3 is TGTGCCAGCAGCTTAGCGGGACAGGGGTTCTATGGCTACACCTTC.